The present entry profiles one TCR beta chain with its context. Which antigen it targets is not known. No quality values exist for individual bases; no much larger clone is one base distant. Taken with the paper, the label for time point translates to: baseline before oral tofacitinib. From alopecia areata patients, peripheral blood was collected along with lesional scalp punch biopsies. PBMCs were isolated by density centrifugation and stained for CD3, CD4 and CD8, and CD4+ and CD8+ T cells were sorted on a FACSAria. The data belong to a study of CD8+ T cells in alopecia areata listed by TCRdb under 2018. For context, the study as a whole: The treated patients took part in an open-label pilot trial in which moderate-to-severe alopecia areata was treated with oral tofacitinib at 5 to 10 mg twice daily. Patients received tofacitinib for 6 to 18 months and were then followed off drug for 6 months to check for delayed response and recurrence. High-throughput TCRbeta sequencing was used to examine T cell clonal expansion in alopecia areata in both the C3H/HeJ mouse model and human patients. Human TCRbeta sequencing covered scalp tissue and sorted CD4+ and CD8+ peripheral blood T cells from patchy and totalis/universalis alopecia areata patients and healthy controls. Biopsies were taken from tofacitinib-treated patients at baseline and at 4 and 24 weeks of treatment, and a later scalp biopsy was taken in several of the tofacitinib-treated patients. Clonality in the scalp was compared among normal scalp (n=4), patchy alopecia areata scalp (n=8), and alopecia totalis/universalis scalp (n=8). RNA was extracted with the PAXgene miRNA kit for fixed scalp, the miRNeasy kit for PBMCs, and the RNeasy kit for mouse skin. Amplification of TCRbeta CDR3 regions was done by immunoSEQ multiplex PCR using 35 Vbeta forward primers and 13 Jbeta reverse primers.

The germline V gene (reference sequence) yields GTSNPN for CDR1 and SVGIG for CDR2. V was cut back by 1 base and J by 7 bases, leaving a gap of 16 bases between them. The CDR3 covers 14 residues, taking in both the cysteine and the phenylalanine. Of the read, only the CDR3 DNA is kept; its 42 bases are in frame from base 1. Overall study results and their limits: Lesional scalp, especially in alopecia totalis/universalis, showed higher clonality and more expanded CD8+ clones than normal scalp, suggesting antigenic drive. TCR sequences shared between patients were less clear than in mice, possibly partly because of HLA diversity in the patient population. Unlike mouse skin, which is dominated by gammadelta T cells, normal human skin has resident alphabeta T cells that are also sequenced, and this complicates analysis of the scalp TCR repertoire.

Library generation was performed with the immunoSEQ multiplex PCR assay. RNA was extracted from all samples and reverse transcribed into cDNA, which served as template for TCR sequencing. SuperScript III was used for first-strand cDNA synthesis, primed with a 2:1 mix of oligo-dT and random hexamers. A synthetic immune receptor repertoire was used to assess amplification bias, and residual bias was removed computationally. The original methods were these. Raw reads were preprocessed to remove errors, and CDR3 was defined by IMGT conventions from the conserved cysteine to phenylalanine. Clonality was computed as 1 minus the Shannon entropy, with the entropy normalized by log2 of the number of productive unique TCRs. Whether each scalp clone was CD4 or CD8 was inferred by checking scalp TCRbeta sequences against the CD4 and CD8 repertoires from sorted blood. The immuneACCESS repertoire file appears here via TCRdb, limited to in-frame rearrangements. These files lack a portion of the clones; in checked studies, under half of the deficit traces to unresolved V genes, and the cause of the others is not known. V and J calls and clone size come straight from that table; D and trimming were deduced from the DNA. The sample table lists roughly 180,000 clones, 63% of them with a count of one. Clones ranked in the top ten supply about 1.7% of the sample.

The origin of this receptor is a human donor with alopecia areata. The source was CD4+ T cells sorted from blood, collected at week 0. The chain was built from TRBV30 and TRBJ1-2; the D gene lacks a confident call. The DNA reads TGTGCCTGGAGTGCAGGACCGGGCCCGACTGGCTACACCTTC. It specifies CAWSAGPGPTGYTF.